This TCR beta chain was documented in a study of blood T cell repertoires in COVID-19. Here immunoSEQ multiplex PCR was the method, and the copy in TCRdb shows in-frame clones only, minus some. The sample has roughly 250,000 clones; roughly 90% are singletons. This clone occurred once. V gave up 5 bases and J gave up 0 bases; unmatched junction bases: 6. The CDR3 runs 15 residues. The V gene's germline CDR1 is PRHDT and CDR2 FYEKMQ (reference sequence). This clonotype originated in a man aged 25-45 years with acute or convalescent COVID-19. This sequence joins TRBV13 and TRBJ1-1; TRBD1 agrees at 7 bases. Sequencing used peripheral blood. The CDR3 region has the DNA TGTGCCAGCAGCGCCGGACAGGCTCTGAACACTGAAGCTTTCTTT. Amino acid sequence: CASSAGQALNTEAFF.